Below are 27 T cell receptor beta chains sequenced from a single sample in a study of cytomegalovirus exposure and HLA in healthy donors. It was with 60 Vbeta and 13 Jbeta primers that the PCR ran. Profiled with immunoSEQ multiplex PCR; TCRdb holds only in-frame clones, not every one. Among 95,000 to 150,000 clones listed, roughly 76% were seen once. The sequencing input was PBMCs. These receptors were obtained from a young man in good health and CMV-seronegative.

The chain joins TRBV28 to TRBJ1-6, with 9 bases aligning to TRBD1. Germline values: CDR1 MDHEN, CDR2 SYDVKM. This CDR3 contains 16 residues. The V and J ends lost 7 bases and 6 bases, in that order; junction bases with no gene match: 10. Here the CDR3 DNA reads TGTGCCAGCACCCGATCCGGGACAGGGACTAATTCACCCCTCCACTTT. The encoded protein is CASTRSGTGTNSPLHF.

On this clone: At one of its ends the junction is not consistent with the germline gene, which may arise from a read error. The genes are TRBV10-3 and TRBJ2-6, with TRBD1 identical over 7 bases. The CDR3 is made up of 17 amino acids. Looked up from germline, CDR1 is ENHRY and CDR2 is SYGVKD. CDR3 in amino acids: CAISESEWHTGANGLTF. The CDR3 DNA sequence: TGTGCCATCAGTGAGTCCGAATGGCATACAGGGGCCAACGGCCTGACTTTC.

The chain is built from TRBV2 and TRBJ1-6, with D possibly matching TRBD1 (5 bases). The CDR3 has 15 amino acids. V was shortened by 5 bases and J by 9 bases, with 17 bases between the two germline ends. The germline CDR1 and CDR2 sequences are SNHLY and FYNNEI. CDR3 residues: CASSPNRTPSSPLHF. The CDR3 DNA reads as TGTGCCAGCAGTCCTAACAGGACCCCGAGTTCACCCCTCCACTTT.

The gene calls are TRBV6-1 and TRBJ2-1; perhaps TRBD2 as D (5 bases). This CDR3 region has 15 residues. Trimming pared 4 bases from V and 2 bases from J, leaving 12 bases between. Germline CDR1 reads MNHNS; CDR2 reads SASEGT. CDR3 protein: CASSVGRLTYNEQFF. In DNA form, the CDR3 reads TGTGCCAGCAGTGTCGGTAGACTAACCTACAATGAGCAGTTCTTC.

CDR3 protein: CASRQQGEAGNTIYF. In DNA, the CDR3 is TGTGCCAGCAGACAACAGGGGGAGGCTGGAAACACCATATATTTT. The chain uses TRBV27 and TRBJ1-3; 8 bases align to TRBD1. Trimming removed 6 bases from V and 2 bases from J; junction bases left unmatched: 6. This CDR3 has 15 amino acids. CDR1 and CDR2 from the germline V gene are MNHEY and SMNVEV (reference sequence).

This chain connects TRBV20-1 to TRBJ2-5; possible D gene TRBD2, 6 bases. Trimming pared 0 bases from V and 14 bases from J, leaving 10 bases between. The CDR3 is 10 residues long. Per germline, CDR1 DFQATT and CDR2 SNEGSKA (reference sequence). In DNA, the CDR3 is TGCAGTGCTAGAGATACCGGGAGATACTTC. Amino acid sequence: CSARDTGRYF.

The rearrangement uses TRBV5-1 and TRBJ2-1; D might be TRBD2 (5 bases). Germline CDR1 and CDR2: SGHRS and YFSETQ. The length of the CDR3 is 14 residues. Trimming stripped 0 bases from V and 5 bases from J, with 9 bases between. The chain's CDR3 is CASSLAGLHNEQFF. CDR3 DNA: TGCGCCAGCAGCTTGGCCGGACTTCACAATGAGCAGTTCTTC.

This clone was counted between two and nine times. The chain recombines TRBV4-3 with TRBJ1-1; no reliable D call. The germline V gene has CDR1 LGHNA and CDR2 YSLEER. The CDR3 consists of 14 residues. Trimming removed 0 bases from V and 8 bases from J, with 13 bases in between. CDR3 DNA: TGCGCCAGCAGCCAAGATGGCGGGCTGGGGGAAGCTTTCTTT. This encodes CASSQDGGLGEAFF.

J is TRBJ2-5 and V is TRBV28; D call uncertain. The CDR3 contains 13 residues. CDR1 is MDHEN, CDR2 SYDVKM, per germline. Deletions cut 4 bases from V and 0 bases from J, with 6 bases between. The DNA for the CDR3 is TGTGCCAGCAGTTCCAGGCACCAAGAGACCCAGTACTTC. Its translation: CASSSRHQETQYF.

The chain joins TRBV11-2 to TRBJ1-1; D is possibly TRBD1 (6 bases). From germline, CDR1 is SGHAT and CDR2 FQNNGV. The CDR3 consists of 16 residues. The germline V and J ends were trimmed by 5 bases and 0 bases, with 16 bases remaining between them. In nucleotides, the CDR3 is TGTGCCAGCAGCCGTAACCACAGGGTTATGAACACTGAAGCTTTCTTT. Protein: CASSRNHRVMNTEAFF.

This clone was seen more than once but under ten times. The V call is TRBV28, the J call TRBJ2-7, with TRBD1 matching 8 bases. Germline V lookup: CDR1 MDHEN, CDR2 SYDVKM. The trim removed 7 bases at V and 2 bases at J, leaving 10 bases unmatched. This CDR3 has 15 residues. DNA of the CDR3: TGTGCCAGCACCAAGGGGACAGGAGGGACCTACGAGCAGTACTTC. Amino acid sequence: CASTKGTGGTYEQYF.

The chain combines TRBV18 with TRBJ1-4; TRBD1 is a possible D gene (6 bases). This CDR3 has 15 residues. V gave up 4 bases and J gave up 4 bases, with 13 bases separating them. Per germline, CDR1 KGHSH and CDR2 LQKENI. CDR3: CASSLRQALNEKLFF. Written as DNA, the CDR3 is TGTGCCAGCTCACTTCGACAGGCGCTTAATGAAAAACTGTTTTTT.

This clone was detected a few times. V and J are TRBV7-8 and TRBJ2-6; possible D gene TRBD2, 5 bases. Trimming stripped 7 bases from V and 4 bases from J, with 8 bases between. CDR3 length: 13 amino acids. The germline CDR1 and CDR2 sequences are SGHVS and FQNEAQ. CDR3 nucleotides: TGTGCCAGCAACTCGGGAGGGGCCAACGTCCTGACTTTC. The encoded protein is CASNSGGANVLTF. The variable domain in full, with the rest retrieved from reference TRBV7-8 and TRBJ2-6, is GAGVSQSPRYKVAKRGQDVALRCDPISGHVSLFWYQQALGQGPEFLTYFQNEAQLDKSGLPSDRFFAERPEGSVSTLKIQRTQQEDSAVYLCASNSGGANVLTFGAGSRLTVL.

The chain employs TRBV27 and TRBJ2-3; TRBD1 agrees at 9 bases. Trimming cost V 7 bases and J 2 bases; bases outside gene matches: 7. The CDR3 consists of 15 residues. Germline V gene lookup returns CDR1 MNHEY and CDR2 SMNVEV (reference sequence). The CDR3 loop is CASKGTGSVTDTQYF. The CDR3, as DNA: TGTGCCAGCAAGGGGACAGGGTCTGTCACAGATACGCAGTATTTT.

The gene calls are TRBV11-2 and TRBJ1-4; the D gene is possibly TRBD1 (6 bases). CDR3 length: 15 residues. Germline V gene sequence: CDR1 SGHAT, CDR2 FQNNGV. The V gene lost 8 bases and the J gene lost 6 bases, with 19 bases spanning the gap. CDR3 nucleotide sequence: TGTGCCAGCGGGTCCCAGGGGATCCAGCATGAAAAACTGTTTTTT. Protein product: CASGSQGIQHEKLFF.

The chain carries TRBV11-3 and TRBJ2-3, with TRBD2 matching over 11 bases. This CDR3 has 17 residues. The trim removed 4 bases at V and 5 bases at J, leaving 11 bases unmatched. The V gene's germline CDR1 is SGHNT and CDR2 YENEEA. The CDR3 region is CASSSGTSGHLRDTQYF. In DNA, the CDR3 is TGTGCCAGCAGCTCCGGGACTAGCGGTCATCTTCGAGATACGCAGTATTTT.

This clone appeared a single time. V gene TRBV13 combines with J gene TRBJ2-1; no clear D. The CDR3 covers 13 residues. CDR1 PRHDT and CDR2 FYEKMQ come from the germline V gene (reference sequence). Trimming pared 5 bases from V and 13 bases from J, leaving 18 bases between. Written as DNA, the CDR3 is TGTGCCAGCAGCCACGCGTATGTTCGGGTACAGTTCTTC. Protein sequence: CASSHAYVRVQFF.

The CDR3 is CASTSGEGEETQYF. CDR3 sequence (DNA): TGTGCCAGCACGTCTGGGGAGGGGGAAGAGACCCAGTACTTC. V and J are TRBV7-9 and TRBJ2-5, with D perhaps matching TRBD2 (7 bases). The CDR3 is made up of 14 amino acids. CDR1 is SEHNR and CDR2 is FQNEAQ in the germline V gene (reference sequence). Trimming took 7 bases from V and 3 from J, leaving 15 bases between them.

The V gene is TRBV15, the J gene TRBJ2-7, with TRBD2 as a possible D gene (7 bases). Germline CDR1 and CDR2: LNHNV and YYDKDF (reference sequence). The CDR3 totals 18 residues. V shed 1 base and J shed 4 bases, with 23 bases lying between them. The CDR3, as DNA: TGTGCCACCAGCAGAGGGTGGGGAACAGGGAGGGACTTGTACGAGCAGTACTTC. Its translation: CATSRGWGTGRDLYEQYF.

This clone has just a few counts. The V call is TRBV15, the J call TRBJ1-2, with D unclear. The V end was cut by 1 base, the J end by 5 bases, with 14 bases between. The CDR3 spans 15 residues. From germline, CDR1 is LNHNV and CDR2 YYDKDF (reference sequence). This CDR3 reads CATSRARSGGYGYTF. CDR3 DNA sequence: TGTGCCACCAGCAGAGCTCGGAGTGGAGGGTATGGCTACACCTTC. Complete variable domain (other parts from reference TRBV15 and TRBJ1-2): DAMVIQNPRYQVTQFGKPVTLSCSQTLNHNVMYWYQQKSSQAPKLLFHYYDKDFNNEADTPDNFQSRRPNTSFCFLDIRSPGLGDTAMYLCATSRARSGGYGYTFGSGTRLTVV.

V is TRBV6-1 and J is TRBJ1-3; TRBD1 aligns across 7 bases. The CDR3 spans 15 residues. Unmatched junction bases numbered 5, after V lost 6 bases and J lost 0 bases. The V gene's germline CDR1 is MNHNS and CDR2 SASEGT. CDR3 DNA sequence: TGTGCCAGCAGAACAACAGGGGACTCTGGAAACACCATATATTTT. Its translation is CASRTTGDSGNTIYF.

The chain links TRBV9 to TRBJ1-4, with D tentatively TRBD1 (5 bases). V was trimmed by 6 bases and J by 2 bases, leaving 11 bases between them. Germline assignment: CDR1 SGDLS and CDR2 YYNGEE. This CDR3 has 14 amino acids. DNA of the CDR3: TGTGCCAGCAACCTGGGGGGGACTAATGAAAAACTGTTTTTT. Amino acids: CASNLGGTNEKLFF.

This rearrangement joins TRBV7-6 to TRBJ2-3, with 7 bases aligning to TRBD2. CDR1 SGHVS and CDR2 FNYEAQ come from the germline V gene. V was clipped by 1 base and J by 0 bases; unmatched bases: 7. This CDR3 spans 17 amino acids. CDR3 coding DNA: TGTGCCAGCAGCTTAGTCGGGCGGGGGACTAGCACAGATACGCAGTATTTT. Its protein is CASSLVGRGTSTDTQYF.

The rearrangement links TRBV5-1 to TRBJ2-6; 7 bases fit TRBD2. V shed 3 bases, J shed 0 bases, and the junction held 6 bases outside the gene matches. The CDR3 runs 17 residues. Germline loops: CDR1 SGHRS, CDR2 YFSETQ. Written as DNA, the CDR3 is TGCGCCAGCAGCTCATGGGGAGGGTCCTCTGGGGCCAACGTCCTGACTTTC. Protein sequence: CASSSWGGSSGANVLTF.

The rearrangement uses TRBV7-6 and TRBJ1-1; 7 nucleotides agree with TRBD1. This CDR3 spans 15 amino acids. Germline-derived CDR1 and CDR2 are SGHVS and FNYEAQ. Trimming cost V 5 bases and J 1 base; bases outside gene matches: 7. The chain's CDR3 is CASSTQTGKNTEAFF. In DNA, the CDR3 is TGTGCCAGCAGCACCCAGACAGGGAAGAACACTGAAGCTTTCTTT.

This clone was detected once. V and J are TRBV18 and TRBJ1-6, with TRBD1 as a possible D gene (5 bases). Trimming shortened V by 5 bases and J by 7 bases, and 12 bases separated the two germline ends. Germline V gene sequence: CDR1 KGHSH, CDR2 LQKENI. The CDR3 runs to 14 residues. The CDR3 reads CASSSGTDNSPLHF. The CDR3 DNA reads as TGTGCCAGCTCATCCGGGACTGACAATTCACCCCTCCACTTT.

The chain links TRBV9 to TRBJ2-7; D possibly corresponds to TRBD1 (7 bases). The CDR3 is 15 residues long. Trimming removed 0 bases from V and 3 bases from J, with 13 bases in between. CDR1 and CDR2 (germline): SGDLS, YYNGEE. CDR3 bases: TGTGCCAGCAGCGTAGCGGCAGGGGGGAACTACGAGCAGTACTTC. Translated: CASSVAAGGNYEQYF.